This TCR beta chain was profiled in a study of cytomegalovirus exposure and HLA in healthy donors. Notes on this clone: Its specificity is not known.

The donors belonged to the roughly 130-subject validation cohort, separate from the roughly 650-subject first cohort. The repertoire was sequenced with immunoSEQ multiplex PCR; TCRdb's copy has only in-frame clones and lacks some. The sample includes 300,000 to 400,000 clones, about nine tenths of them seen just once. General study findings and limits: In vitro testing confirmed a few CMV-associated chains as specific for CMV antigens.

Germline loops: CDR1 SNHLY, CDR2 FYNNEI. The CDR3 totals 16 residues. Deletions cut 6 bases from V and 8 bases from J, with 23 bases between. The sequence was obtained from a woman under 30 in good health and CMV-seronegative. The sequenced sample consisted of PBMCs. The chain links TRBV2 to TRBJ2-1; a weak D match, TRBD2 (7 bases). CDR3 in amino acids: CASSKGGGLGVDEQFF. As DNA, the CDR3 is TGTGCCAGCAGCAAAGGGGGGGGCCTCGGTGTGGATGAGCAGTTCTTC.